Listed here are 22 T cell receptor beta chains from one sample, sequenced in a study of blood T cells in healthy people across ages. For the second PCR, which ran for about 6 to 11 cycles, a sample-barcoded 5' primer and a J-beta primer mix were used. Via MiXCR, TCRdb re-called the 5' RACE reads, giving one row per CDR3 protein. The sample has 1.5 million to 2 million distinct CDR3 sequences, roughly 30% seen once. The sample was blood. These receptor sequences come from a woman in her thirties in good health.

Details on this clonotype: A much larger clonotype is one base distant, so this may be a read error. The J gene is TRBJ2-3, the V gene TRBV10-3; 7 bases map to TRBD2. Unmatched junction bases numbered 8, after V lost 10 bases and J lost 4 bases. This CDR3 has 13 residues. The germline gives CDR1 ENHRY, CDR2 SYGVKD. This CDR3 is CATMRELADTQYF. DNA of the CDR3: TGTGCCACCATGCGGGAGCTTGCAGATACGCAGTATTTT.

This clonotype was seen repeatedly, ten times or more. The V gene is TRBV20-1, the J gene TRBJ1-2, with a tentative D call TRBD1 (6 bases). Germline V gene data show CDR1 as DFQATT and CDR2 as SNEGSKA (reference sequence). The CDR3 consists of 16 residues. V lost 6 bases and J lost 8, with 28 bases in between. The CDR3 sequence: CSAQVGGRGSRYGYTF. The CDR3 coding sequence is TGCAGTGCCCAAGTAGGGGGGCGCGGGTCTCGGTACGGCTACACCTTC.

This clonotype was recorded a few times. The CDR3 nucleotides are TGTGCCAGCAGTGGACAGGGCTTAATTGACGAGCAGTACTTC. This gives the protein CASSGQGLIDEQYF. The chain joins TRBV6-6 to TRBJ2-7; 8 nucleotides match TRBD1. The CDR3 extends over 14 amino acids. Germline CDR1 is MNHNY and CDR2 is SVGAGI (reference sequence). J lost 5 bases, V lost 5 bases, and 8 bases had no gene match.

There are a few counts of this clonotype. This sequence joins TRBV6-2 or TRBV6-3 and TRBJ1-5, with 9 nucleotides matching TRBD1. The J segment lost 12 bases and the V segment lost 6 bases, leaving 12 bases of the junction unmatched. The length of the CDR3 is 14 residues. The germline CDR1 and CDR2 sequences are MNHEY and SVGEGT. The CDR3 spells CASRFWDRDPRQHF. DNA for the CDR3: TGTGCCAGCAGATTTTGGGACAGGGACCCCCGCCAGCATTTT.

The count of this clonotype is one. The gene calls are TRBV2 and TRBJ2-1; 9 bases agree with TRBD1. CDR1 and CDR2 from the germline V gene are SNHLY and FYNNEI. Trimming removed 4 bases from V and 7 bases from J; junction bases left unmatched: 11. The CDR3 totals 16 residues. CDR3 coding DNA: TGTGCCAGCAGTGGAGCACAGGGGGCGCGGGTAAATGAGCAGTTCTTC. It specifies CASSGAQGARVNEQFF.

This chain links TRBV7-9 with TRBJ2-3, with TRBD1 matching 8 bases. The CDR3 is made up of 13 amino acids. Losses at the gene ends were 5 bases for V and 9 bases for J; bases not matched to a gene: 7. Germline-derived CDR1 and CDR2 are SEHNR and FQNEAQ (reference sequence). CDR3 nucleotides: TGTGCCAGCAGCCCGCGGGACAGGTTGACGCAGTATTTT. Translation gives CASSPRDRLTQYF.

This clonotype was observed a few times. The J gene is TRBJ1-5, the V gene TRBV30; D possibly corresponds to TRBD1 (6 bases). Germline V lookup: CDR1 GTSNPN, CDR2 SVGIG (reference sequence). Trimming took off 2 bases at V and 6 bases at J, with 11 bases between the two ends. CDR3 size: 13 residues. CDR3 DNA sequence: TGTGCCTGGAGTTACTCGGGGGCTCAGCCCCAGCATTTT. This sequence encodes CAWSYSGAQPQHF. The variable domain in full, with the rest retrieved from reference TRBV30 and TRBJ1-5, is SQTIHQWPATLVQPVGSPLSLECTVEGTSNPNLYWYRQAAGRGLQLLFYSVGIGQISSEVPQNLSASRPQDRQFILSSKKLLLSDSGFYLCAWSYSGAQPQHFGDGTRLSIL.

About this clonotype itself: A much more abundant neighbour one base away suggests this may be a read error. The rearrangement joins TRBV2 to TRBJ2-3; TRBD1 agrees at 8 bases. The germline V gene encodes CDR1 SNHLY and CDR2 FYNNEI. Trimming removed 2 bases from V and 1 base from J; junction bases left unmatched: 5. The CDR3 has 16 amino acids. CDR3: CASSEIADRGTDTQYF. The CDR3, as DNA: TGTGCCAGCAGTGAAATAGCGGACAGGGGCACAGATACGCAGTATTTT.

This clonotype has ten or more counts. The chain has TRBV6-2 or TRBV6-3 and TRBJ2-7; 9 nucleotides line up with TRBD2. Germline CDR1 is MNHEY and CDR2 is SVGEGT. V shed 6 bases and J 3 bases; nucleotides not matched to a gene: 6. CDR3 length equals 14 residues. The CDR3 coding sequence is TGTGCCAGCAGAGCAAGCGGGAGGAGCTACGAGCAGTACTTC. Protein product: CASRASGRSYEQYF.

This clonotype was seen a few times. The chain recombines TRBV18 with TRBJ2-3, with unresolved D. The germline V gene has CDR1 KGHSH and CDR2 LQKENI. This CDR3 is built from 14 residues. The V gene lost 3 bases and the J gene lost 1 base, with 8 bases spanning the gap. The CDR3 nucleotides read TGTGCCAGCTCACCGGCTTCACGCACAGATACGCAGTATTTT. Encoded protein: CASSPASRTDTQYF.

V usage is TRBV3-1 and J usage is TRBJ2-7, with D possibly TRBD1 on 6 matching bases. This CDR3 is 14 amino acids long. Germline CDR1 LGHDT, CDR2 YNNKEL (reference sequence). Trimming removed 4 bases at V and 3 bases at J, with 13 bases between. The CDR3 DNA reads TGTGCCAGCAGCCCCAAAACAGGGATCTACGAGCAGTACTTC. This encodes CASSPKTGIYEQYF.

V is TRBV2 and J is TRBJ1-1; D is undetermined. The V end lost 6 bases, the J end lost 1 base, and 12 bases lay between the germline ends. Germline-derived CDR1 and CDR2 are SNHLY and FYNNEI. The CDR3 is 14 amino acids. As DNA, the CDR3 is TGTGCCAGCAGCCCGTCGGAGGGGAACACTGAAGCTTTCTTT. Residues: CASSPSEGNTEAFF.

This clonotype came up a few times. This chain links TRBV14 with TRBJ2-3; D is undetermined. V lost 0 bases to trimming and J lost 6 bases, with 10 bases between them. CDR3 length equals 14 residues. Germline V lookup: CDR1 SGHDN, CDR2 FVKESK. CDR3 DNA sequence: TGTGCCAGCAGCCAAGATAAGAAAGCCGATACGCAGTATTTT. Translating gives CASSQDKKADTQYF.

The chain combines TRBV5-1 with TRBJ1-1, with D uncertain. The germline gives CDR1 SGHRS, CDR2 YFSETQ. CDR3 size: 14 residues. The V gene lost 2 bases and the J gene lost 5 bases, with 13 bases spanning the gap. The CDR3 DNA reads TGCGCCAGCAGCTTTGGAGCCTTTGGTACTGAAGCTTTCTTT. It translates to CASSFGAFGTEAFF.

This clonotype was detected only a few times. The chain combines TRBV7-9 with TRBJ2-1; 10 bases fit TRBD2. The trim removed 4 bases at V and 4 bases at J, leaving 10 bases unmatched. This CDR3 has 17 residues. Germline CDR1 reads SEHNR; CDR2 reads FQNEAQ (reference sequence). Here the CDR3 reads CASSSALGLAEYNEQFF. The CDR3 DNA reads TGTGCCAGCAGCTCCGCCCTCGGACTAGCGGAGTACAATGAGCAGTTCTTC.

This clonotype was seen ten or more times. The chain has TRBV6-6 and TRBJ2-5, with TRBD2 identical over 7 bases. Germline CDR1 MNHNY, CDR2 SVGAGI (reference sequence). CDR3 size: 11 residues. The J segment lost 5 bases and the V segment lost 11 bases, leaving 5 bases of the junction unmatched. The CDR3 DNA follows: TGTGCCGGCGGGAGTGGGGAGACCCAGTACTTC. It codes for CAGGSGETQYF.

In its sample, this clonotype was seen a few times. An end of the junction does not agree with germline; a read error may underlie this. The chain has TRBV28 and TRBJ2-3; a possible D gene is TRBD2 (6 bases). This CDR3 spans 14 amino acids. CDR1 and CDR2 from the germline V gene are MDHEN and SYDVKM. For the CDR3, the DNA is TGTGCCAGCAGCACCGGGACTTACGGAGATATGCAGTATTTT. Translated, it gives CASSTGTYGDMQYF.

This clonotype was recorded at least ten times. This chain connects TRBV29-1 to TRBJ2-7; 12 bases map to TRBD2. CDR1 is SQVTM, CDR2 ANQGSEA, per germline. J was trimmed by 5 bases and V by 6 bases; bases with no gene match: 5. This CDR3 spans 13 amino acids. The CDR3 coding sequence is TGCAGCGTCAAGACTAGCGGGGGCCACGAGCAGTACTTC. Protein: CSVKTSGGHEQYF.

This clonotype came up a few times. The V call is TRBV2, the J call TRBJ2-5; unclear D gene. CDR3 length: 13 residues. Per the germline V gene, CDR1 is SNHLY and CDR2 is FYNNEI. Deletions cut 4 bases from V and 4 bases from J, with 10 bases between. CDR3 residues: CASSGAWTETQYF. The CDR3 bases are TGTGCCAGCAGTGGAGCTTGGACAGAGACCCAGTACTTC.

The table lists this clonotype with many counts. The V gene is TRBV12-3 or TRBV12-4, the J gene TRBJ1-2, with D perhaps TRBD1 (6 bases). This CDR3 is 12 amino acids long. Trimming removed 3 bases at V and 8 bases at J, with 10 bases between. In nucleotides, the CDR3 is TGTGCCAGCAGTTTCGAAGGGGGAGGCTACACCTTC. Translating it yields CASSFEGGGYTF.

The chain uses TRBV7-9 and TRBJ2-5, with D possibly TRBD2 on 6 matching bases. V was clipped by 5 bases and J by 3 bases, with 16 bases between them. The length of the CDR3 is 15 residues. The germline gives CDR1 SEHNR, CDR2 FQNEAQ (reference sequence). The CDR3 coding sequence is TGTGCCAGCAGCACAACGACTAGTGGAAAAGAGACCCAGTACTTC. This encodes CASSTTTSGKETQYF.

This clonotype has just a few counts. V gene TRBV18 combines with J gene TRBJ2-6, with D perhaps TRBD2 (6 bases). Germline CDR1 reads KGHSH; CDR2 reads LQKENI. The ends were cut back, 6 bases at V and 0 bases at J, with 24 bases in the middle. This CDR3 spans 20 amino acids. In nucleotides, the CDR3 is TGTGCCAGCTCTAATCACACCGGGGTAATGGACTACTCTGGGGCCAACGTCCTGACTTTC. Protein sequence: CASSNHTGVMDYSGANVLTF. Full variable domain (rest looked up from reference TRBV18 and TRBJ2-6): NAGVMQNPRHLVRRRGQEARLRCSPMKGHSHVYWYRQLPEEGLKFMVYLQKENIIDESGMPKERFSAEFPKEGPSILRIQQVVRGDSAAYFCASSNHTGVMDYSGANVLTFGAGSRLTVL.